The present entry profiles one T cell receptor beta chain with its context. The data are from a study of blood T cell repertoires in COVID-19. Study background: PBMCs, B-cell-depleted T cells, or T cells provided the cDNA or gDNA that made up the material.

Data came from immunoSEQ multiplex PCR; TCRdb stores just in-frame clones and leaves some out. Here the sample spans 100,000 to 150,000 clones, around 85% being singletons. Trimming pared 5 bases from V and 1 base from J, leaving 18 bases between. The CDR3 is made up of 16 amino acids. The germline CDR1 and CDR2 sequences are MNHEY and SMNVEV (reference sequence). The J gene is TRBJ2-7, the V gene TRBV27; D might be TRBD1 (5 bases). The sample comprised peripheral blood. The source is a woman older than 75 with COVID-19, enrolled during active disease. The CDR3 spells CASSRVLGAGSYEQYF. Written as DNA, the CDR3 is TGTGCCAGCAGTCGAGTGTTAGGGGCAGGGTCCTACGAGCAGTACTTC.